A selection of T cell receptor beta chains follows, all from one sample in a study of regulatory T cells in long-lasting Graves disease. From the multiplex PCR reads, TCRdb called clonotypes with MiXCR, one entry per CDR3 protein. The sample lists about 470,000 distinct CDR3 sequences; more than 12% were seen once. These data also formed part of another study, on T cells in Graves' hyperthyroidism and ophthalmopathy.

Sequencing used peripheral blood mononuclear cells (PBMCs), obtained at new diagnosis, from a patient treated with antithyroid drugs. Every receptor here comes from a woman in her thirties with Graves disease. CDR3s include the opening cysteine and the closing phenylalanine or tryptophan. The order of the fields is clone size, V gene, D gene, J gene, CDR3 DNA, CDR3 protein. The D gene is left open where the match is weak. Clone size is given for some rows only: seen once, a few or many times, or a class if the clone is expanded.

few	TRBV28	NA	TRBJ2-2	TGTGCCAGCAGTCCGGTCAGCTCGAACACCGGGGAGCTGTTTTTT	CASSPVSSNTGELFF
many	TRBV7-2	TRBD2	TRBJ2-5	TGTGCCAGCAGACCTAGCGGGACGGGGGGAGAGACCCAGTACTTC	CASRPSGTGGETQYF
NA	TRBV12-3/TRBV12-4	NA	TRBJ2-3	TGTGCCAGCGGAGGGGACACAGATACGCAGTATTTT	CASGGDTDTQYF
many	TRBV7-6	TRBD2	TRBJ2-5	TGTGCCAGCAGCTTAGGCCTAGCGGGCAGACGAGAGACCCAGTACTTC	CASSLGLAGRRETQYF
many	TRBV11-2	NA	TRBJ2-1	TGTGCCAGCAGCCCGGGCGAGGGGTTAATCAATGAGCAGTTCTTC	CASSPGEGLINEQFF
NA	TRBV5-6	NA	TRBJ1-5	TGCGCCAGCAGCCAACCGGGGCGAGTAGGTCAGCCCCAGCATTTT	CASSQPGRVGQPQHF
many	TRBV18	NA	TRBJ1-1	TGTGCCAGCTCACCACCTTTCGGCGGTGAAGCTTTCTTT	CASSPPFGGEAFF
many	TRBV12-3/TRBV12-4	NA	TRBJ1-5	TGTGCCAGCAGTTCCACACTACAGACAGTATCTTCTCGTCAGCCCCAGCATTTT	CASSSTLQTVSSRQPQHF
many	TRBV27	NA	TRBJ2-5	TGTGCCAGCAGTTTAGGCTTCGGGGAGACCCAGTACTTC	CASSLGFGETQYF
many	TRBV9	NA	TRBJ2-1	TGTGCCAGCAGCGGAGCGAGGAATGAGCAGTTCTTC	CASSGARNEQFF
few	TRBV19	TRBD1	TRBJ1-2	TGTGCCAGTAGCACCCAGACAGGGAGTATTGGTGGCTACACCTTC	CASSTQTGSIGGYTF
NA	TRBV30	NA	TRBJ2-7	TGTGCCTGTCTCGGCGCCGAGCGAGTCTACGAGCAGTACTTC	CACLGAERVYEQYF
many	TRBV7-2	TRBD1	TRBJ2-3	TGTGCCAGCAGCGTCGACAGGGGAAATACGCAGTATTTT	CASSVDRGNTQYF
NA	TRBV10-3	TRBD1	TRBJ2-2	TGTGCCAGCACGGGACAGGCGAACACCGGGGAGCTGTTTTTT	CASTGQANTGELFF
few	TRBV28	TRBD2	TRBJ2-2	TGTGCCAGCAGTTGGTGGGGGGGGTTCACCGGGGAGCTGTTTTTT	CASSWWGGFTGELFF
many	TRBV20-1	NA	TRBJ2-7	TGCAGTGCTAGGAGCGTCAGCTCCTACGAGCAGTACTTC	CSARSVSSYEQYF
many	TRBV6-5	TRBD2	TRBJ2-1	TGTGCCAGCAGTTACTCCCCGGGAGGGGATGAGCAGTTCTTC	CASSYSPGGDEQFF
many	TRBV4-1	NA	TRBJ1-5	TGCGCCAGCAGCCCAGGAAGTGTCGTGGGGGGTAGCAATCAGCCCCAGCATTTT	CASSPGSVVGGSNQPQHF
many	TRBV2	TRBD1	TRBJ2-2	TGTGCCAGCAGCGAAGGACAGGGGGCGCGCACCGGGGAGCTGTTTTTT	CASSEGQGARTGELFF
few	TRBV19	NA	TRBJ2-5	TGTGCCAGTAGTATTGCGGAGACCCAGTACTTC	CASSIAETQYF
few	TRBV4-1	NA	TRBJ2-7	TGCGCCAGCAGCCAAGATACGGACAGTTCAGATACCTACGAGCAGTACTTC	CASSQDTDSSDTYEQYF
many	TRBV5-6	NA	TRBJ1-5	TGTGCCAGCAGCTTGTCGACGTCCGGGGGTAGGGAAAATCAGCCCCAGCATTTT	CASSLSTSGGRENQPQHF